The T cell receptor beta chain under discussion was sequenced for a study of blood T cell repertoires in COVID-19. About the study: Some COVID-19 samples were acute and others convalescent; all came from the United States, Italy and Spain. T cells, B-cell-depleted T cells, or PBMCs provided the cDNA or gDNA that served as material.

Authors' methods: Amplified reference gene primers provided the basis for estimating nucleated cell counts. The assay was immunoSEQ multiplex PCR, and TCRdb's table has in-frame clones only and misses some. V, J and clone size were drawn from that table, and D and trimming were deduced from the DNA. The table shows some 200,000 clones, with about 90% occurring only once. The Seattle site enrolled patients during active infection and followed them longitudinally. Trimming cost V 5 bases and J 0 bases; bases outside gene matches: 2. Germline CDR1 SGHTA, CDR2 FQGTGA. The CDR3 runs to 15 residues. What was sequenced was peripheral blood. This receptor was taken from a woman aged 60-75 years with COVID-19, enrolled during active disease. The genes are TRBV7-3 and TRBJ2-3; the match to TRBD2 covers 10 bases. The CDR3 protein is CASSASGGSTDTQYF. As DNA, the CDR3 is TGTGCCAGCAGCGCTAGCGGGGGTAGCACAGATACGCAGTATTTT.